This T cell receptor (beta chain) was profiled in a study of blood T cell repertoires in COVID-19. Study overall: COVID-19 samples, acute and convalescent, were from the United States, Italy and Spain. In each case, the material was cDNA or gDNA derived from T cells, B-cell-depleted T cells, or PBMCs.

Per the study methods: It was from reference gene primer amplification that nucleated cell counts were estimated. Data came from immunoSEQ multiplex PCR; TCRdb stores just in-frame clones and leaves some out. V and J calls and clone size are given by that table; D and trimming were obtained from the DNA. The data show 150,000 or so clones, around 85% seen once. V was trimmed by 5 bases and J by 8 bases, leaving 15 bases between them. This CDR3 region has 13 residues. Germline CDR1 reads MDHEN; CDR2 reads SYDVKM. The sequence was obtained from a human donor in a cohort sampled during active COVID-19. The sequenced sample was peripheral blood. This sequence joins TRBV28 and TRBJ1-2, with D possibly matching TRBD1 (6 bases). The CDR3 reads CASSPPRQDGYTF. The CDR3 region has the DNA TGTGCCAGCAGTCCCCCCAGACAGGACGGCTACACCTTC.